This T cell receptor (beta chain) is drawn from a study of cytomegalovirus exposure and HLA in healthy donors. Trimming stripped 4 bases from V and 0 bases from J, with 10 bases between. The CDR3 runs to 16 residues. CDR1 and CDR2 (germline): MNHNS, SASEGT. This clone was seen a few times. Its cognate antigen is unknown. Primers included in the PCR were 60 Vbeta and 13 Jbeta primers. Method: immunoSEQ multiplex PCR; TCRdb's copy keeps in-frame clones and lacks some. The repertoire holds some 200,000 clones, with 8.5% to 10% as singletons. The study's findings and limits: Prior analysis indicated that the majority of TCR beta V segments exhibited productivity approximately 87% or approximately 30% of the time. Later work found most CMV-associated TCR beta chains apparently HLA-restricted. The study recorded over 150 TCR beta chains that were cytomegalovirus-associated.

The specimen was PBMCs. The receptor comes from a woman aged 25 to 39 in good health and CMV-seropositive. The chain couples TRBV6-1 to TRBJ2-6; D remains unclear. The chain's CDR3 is CASSAGVPSGANVLTF. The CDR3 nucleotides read TGTGCCAGCAGTGCGGGTGTACCCTCTGGGGCCAACGTCCTGACTTTC.